The 21 T cell receptor beta chains below all came from one sample that was sequenced in a study of blood T cell repertoires in COVID-19. Assay used: immunoSEQ multiplex PCR; TCRdb lists only in-frame clones, some missing. The sample has a few hundred thousand clones, 80% to 90% seen once. The sample taken for sequencing was peripheral blood. All receptors derive from a man in his fifties who had recovered from COVID-19.

The rearrangement links TRBV3-1 (or the pseudogene TRBV3-2) to TRBJ1-4, with a possible D match to TRBD1 (6 bases). The germline gives CDR1 LGHDT, CDR2 YNNKEL (reference sequence). V was pared by 3 bases and J by 5 bases, with 16 bases between. The CDR3 is 16 residues long. The CDR3 sequence is CASSQTRTAGNEKLFF. Written as DNA, the CDR3 is TGTGCCAGCAGCCAGACCCGGACAGCGGGAAATGAAAAACTGTTTTTT.

V gene TRBV19 combines with J gene TRBJ1-1, with 11 bases aligning to TRBD1. Germline V gene sequence: CDR1 LNHDA, CDR2 SQIVND (reference sequence). The CDR3 is 15 amino acids. The junction had 3 bases not matched to a gene; V was cut back by 3 bases and J by 3 bases. DNA of the CDR3: TGTGCCAGTAGTATCGGGACAGGGGGGGACACTGAAGCTTTCTTT. Its protein product is CASSIGTGGDTEAFF.

This sequence joins TRBV29-1 and TRBJ1-1; TRBD1 matches at 9 bases. This CDR3 spans 13 amino acids. V shed 4 bases, J shed 6 bases, and the junction held 6 bases outside the gene matches. Germline assignment: CDR1 SQVTM and CDR2 ANQGSEA. The CDR3 DNA is TGCAGCGTTGGGTACAACAGGGGGCCTGAAGCTTTCTTT. It codes for CSVGYNRGPEAFF.

The sample holds one count of this clone. CDR3 amino acids: CASSVAGLDEQYF. CDR3 in DNA: TGCGCCAGCAGTGTGGCGGGGTTGGACGAGCAGTACTTC. This rearrangement joins TRBV10-1 to TRBJ2-7; the D gene is possibly TRBD2 (6 bases). The germline V and J ends were trimmed by 4 bases and 5 bases, with 12 bases remaining between them. Germline CDR1 WNHNN, CDR2 SYGVQD (reference sequence). The CDR3 length is 13 residues.

The chain recombines TRBV21-1 with TRBJ2-3; the table's D call TRBD2 went unverified against the DNA. TRBV21-1 is listed as a pseudogene. CDR3 length equals 12 residues. CDR3 loop: CARGLAGDTQYF. CDR3 DNA: TGTGCCAGAGGACTAGCAGGAGATACGCAGTATTTT.

On this clone itself: Other DNA variants within this sample encode the same CDR3. The genes are TRBV3-1 (or the pseudogene TRBV3-2) and TRBJ1-2, with D possibly matching TRBD1 (6 bases). The germline gives CDR1 LGHDT, CDR2 YNNKEL (reference sequence). The CDR3 contains 13 residues. V was trimmed by 0 bases and J by 7 bases, leaving 9 bases between them. The CDR3, as DNA: TGTGCCAGCAGCCAAGAACAGGGTGGTGGCTACACCTTC. Its translation: CASSQEQGGGYTF.

The V and J genes are TRBV7-2 and TRBJ2-1; 10 nucleotides line up with TRBD2. CDR3 length: 16 amino acids. The V gene end was trimmed by 2 bases and the J gene end by 2 bases; junction bases not matched to a gene: 3. CDR1 and CDR2 (germline): SGHTA, FQGNSA. The CDR3 sequence is CASSLPGLAAYNEQFF. The CDR3 coding sequence is TGTGCCAGCAGCTTACCCGGACTAGCGGCCTACAATGAGCAGTTCTTC.

DNA of the CDR3: TGCAGCTTCGTGACTAGCGGGAGAGTTCAGTACTTC. It specifies CSFVTSGRVQYF. V is TRBV29-1 and J is TRBJ2-7; 12 bases align to TRBD2. This CDR3 has 12 residues. V shed 8 bases and J 10 bases; nucleotides not matched to a gene: 9. Germline CDR1 and CDR2: SQVTM and ANQGSEA.

The chain is built from TRBV11-2 and TRBJ2-1, with 13 bases that match TRBD2. The CDR3 has 17 amino acids. Trimming removed 1 base from V and 3 bases from J; junction bases left unmatched: 3. The germline V gene has CDR1 SGHAT and CDR2 FQNNGV. The CDR3 DNA reads as TGTGCCAGCAGCTTAGGGACTAGCGGGAGTGTCTACAATGAGCAGTTCTTC. Amino acid sequence: CASSLGTSGSVYNEQFF.

This clone was seen more than once but under ten times. The rearrangement links TRBV28 to TRBJ2-1; 12 nucleotides align to TRBD2. Per the germline V gene, CDR1 is MDHEN and CDR2 is SYDVKM. V trimming: 6 bases; J trimming: 5 bases; junction bases outside the gene matches: 11. The CDR3 is made up of 17 amino acids. DNA of the CDR3: TGTGCCAGCAGCCCTGGGCTCGGGACTAGCGGGCACAATGAGCAGTTCTTC. Translation gives CASSPGLGTSGHNEQFF.

In its sample, this clone was seen once. The chain links TRBV28 to TRBJ2-7, with TRBD2 identical over 9 bases. Losses at the gene ends were 5 bases for V and 6 bases for J; bases not matched to a gene: 14. In germline, CDR1 is MDHEN, CDR2 SYDVKM. The CDR3 runs to 16 residues. The DNA of the CDR3 is TGTGCCAGCAGTACCCTAAAGGCTAGCGGGAAACGCGAGCAGTACTTC. Its protein product is CASSTLKASGKREQYF.

The chain is built from TRBV28 and TRBJ1-2, with TRBD1 as a possible D gene (6 bases). The V end lost 4 bases, the J end lost 6 bases, and 18 bases lay between the germline ends. The CDR3 is made up of 15 amino acids. Germline V gene lookup returns CDR1 MDHEN and CDR2 SYDVKM. CDR3 protein: CASSWAPGGRNGYTF. CDR3 in DNA: TGTGCCAGCAGTTGGGCCCCGGGGGGCCGGAATGGCTACACCTTC.

Comment on this clone: One junction end disagrees with the germline gene, perhaps due to a read error. The gene calls are TRBV3-1 (or the pseudogene TRBV3-2) and TRBJ1-2; 9 bases match TRBD1. The CDR3 sequence is 15 residues long. Germline CDR1 is LGHDT and CDR2 is YNNKEL (reference sequence). The CDR3 sequence is CASSQDNRGRGERCF. CDR3 in DNA: TGTGCCAGCAGCCAAGATAACAGGGGGCGCGGAGAAAGGTGCTTC.

CDR3 DNA: TGTGCCAGCAGCCCAGGGGGAGAGGCTTCACCCCTCCACTTT. It yields the protein CASSPGGEASPLHF. The chain combines TRBV28 with TRBJ1-6, with 7 bases fitting TRBD1. CDR1 and CDR2 from the germline V gene are MDHEN and SYDVKM. With V trimmed by 6 bases and J by 9 bases, 8 bases remained unmatched. CDR3 length: 14 residues.

This clone appeared once. The J gene is TRBJ2-7, the V gene TRBV10-2, with TRBD1 matching over 7 bases. Germline trimming cut 0 bases from V and 2 bases from J; bases unmatched to any gene: 7. The V gene's germline CDR1 is WSHSY and CDR2 SAAADI. The CDR3 spans 16 residues. This chain's CDR3 is CASSESMGQLAYEQYF. CDR3 in DNA: TGCGCCAGCAGTGAGTCGATGGGACAGTTAGCCTACGAGCAGTACTTC.

V usage is TRBV6-5 and J usage is TRBJ1-4; TRBD1 aligns across 10 bases. V lost 7 bases and J lost 10; bases outside the gene matches: 6. This CDR3 is 13 amino acids long. Per germline, CDR1 MNHEY and CDR2 SVGAGI. The DNA for the CDR3 is TGTGCCAGCACCCCGACAGGGGGCGGAAAACTGTTTTTT. This sequence encodes CASTPTGGGKLFF.

The V gene is TRBV4-1, the J gene TRBJ1-1; possibly TRBD1 for D (6 bases). From germline, CDR1 is MGHRA and CDR2 YSYEKL. V was pared by 6 bases and J by 2 bases, with 10 bases between. The CDR3 totals 13 residues. The CDR3 protein is CASRSRGNTEAFF. The CDR3 region has the DNA TGCGCCAGCAGATCCAGGGGTAACACTGAAGCTTTCTTT.

V is TRBV18 and J is TRBJ2-7; 7 bases align to TRBD1. The CDR3 runs to 13 residues. Losses at the gene ends were 5 bases for V and 6 bases for J; bases not matched to a gene: 7. From germline, CDR1 is KGHSH and CDR2 LQKENI. As DNA, the CDR3 is TGTGCCAGCTCATCGATTACAGGGGCCGAGCAGTACTTC. Protein sequence: CASSSITGAEQYF.

The genes are TRBV5-1 and TRBJ2-7; 8 bases align to TRBD1. The CDR3 has 14 residues. Germline CDR1 reads SGHRS; CDR2 reads YFSETQ. V dropped 0 bases and J dropped 3; count of bases not matched to a gene: 2. CDR3 residues: CASSLGTGGYEQYF. The DNA for the CDR3 is TGCGCCAGCAGCTTGGGCACAGGGGGCTACGAGCAGTACTTC.

The chain recombines TRBV6-1 with TRBJ1-3; a possible D gene is TRBD1 (5 bases). Deletions cut 0 bases from V and 3 bases from J, with 15 bases between. Germline V CDR1 and CDR2: MNHNS, SASEGT. The CDR3 is 17 amino acids. The CDR3 DNA follows: TGTGCCAGCAGTGAAGCGGCCCAGGGCTTAATTGGAAACACCATATATTTT. Translating it yields CASSEAAQGLIGNTIYF.

The rearrangement joins TRBV19 to TRBJ2-3; tentative D call: TRBD2 (6 bases). CDR3 length equals 14 residues. V was pared by 5 bases and J by 1 base, with 10 bases between. CDR1 is LNHDA, CDR2 SQIVND, per germline (reference sequence). CDR3 loop: CASSRPSGTDTQYF. In nucleotides, the CDR3 is TGTGCCAGTAGTCGGCCTAGCGGCACAGATACGCAGTATTTT. Drawing the rest from reference TRBV19 and TRBJ2-3, the complete variable domain is DGGITQSPKYLFRKEGQNVTLSCEQNLNHDAMYWYRQDPGQGLRLIYYSQIVNDFQKGDIAEGYSVSREKKESFPLTVTSAQKNPTAFYLCASSRPSGTDTQYFGPGTRLTVL.